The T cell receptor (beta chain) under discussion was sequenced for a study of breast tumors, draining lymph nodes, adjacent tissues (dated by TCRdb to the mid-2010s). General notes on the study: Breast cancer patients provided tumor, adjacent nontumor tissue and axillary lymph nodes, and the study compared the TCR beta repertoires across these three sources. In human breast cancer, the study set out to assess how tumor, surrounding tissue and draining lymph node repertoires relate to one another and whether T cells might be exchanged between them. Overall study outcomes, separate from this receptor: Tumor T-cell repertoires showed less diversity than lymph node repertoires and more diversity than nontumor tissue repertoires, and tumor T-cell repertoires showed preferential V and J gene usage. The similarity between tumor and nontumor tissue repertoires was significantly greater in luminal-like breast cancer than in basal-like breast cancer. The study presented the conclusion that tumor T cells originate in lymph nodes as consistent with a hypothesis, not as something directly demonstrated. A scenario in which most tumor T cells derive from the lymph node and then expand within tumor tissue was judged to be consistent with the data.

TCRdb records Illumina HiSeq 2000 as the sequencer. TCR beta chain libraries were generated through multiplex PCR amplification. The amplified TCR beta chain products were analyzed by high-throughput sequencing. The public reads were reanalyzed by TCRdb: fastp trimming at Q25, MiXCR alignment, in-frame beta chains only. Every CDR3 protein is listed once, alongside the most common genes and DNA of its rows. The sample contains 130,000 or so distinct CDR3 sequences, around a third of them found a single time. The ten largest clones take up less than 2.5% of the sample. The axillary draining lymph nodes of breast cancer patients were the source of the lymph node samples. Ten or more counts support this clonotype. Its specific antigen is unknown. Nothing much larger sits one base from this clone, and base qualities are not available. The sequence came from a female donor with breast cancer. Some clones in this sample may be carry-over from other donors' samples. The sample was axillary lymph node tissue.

The CDR3 region has the sequence CASSEGGRRAYEQYF. The sequenced DNA: TGTGCCAGCAGCGAGGGGGGCAGGAGAGCCTACGAGCAGTACTTC. This chain is built from TRBV3-1 and TRBJ2-7; the D gene could be TRBD1 or TRBD2, each one agreeing over 6 bases. The CDR3 runs 15 residues from the cysteine to the phenylalanine. The only DNA kept is the CDR3, 45 bases in frame from the first base. CDR1 and CDR2 are drawn from the germline V gene (reference sequence): LGHDT, YNNKEL. A distance of 16 bases separates the germline ends of V and J, which lose 5 bases and 2 bases respectively.